These T cell receptor beta chains were read from a single sample in a study of molecular identifiers for immune sequencing clone quantification. TCRdb called the PCR reads again in MiXCR, with one record for every CDR3 protein. The table records fewer than 25,000 distinct CDR3 sequences, around 23% of them present only once. The sample comprised naive CD8+ T cells from blood, with Jurkat cell RNA spiked in. These receptors originate from a human donor in good health. Some libraries in this study had Jurkat cell RNA spiked in. The CDR3 runs from the conserved cysteine through the conserved F or W. The D gene is left open where the match is weak. Clone size, where shown, is once, few, many, or a class for clones that have expanded.

j_call v_call clone_size d_call cdr3_nt cdr3_aa
TRBJ2-5 TRBV27 . . TGTGCCAGCTTAGGGCCAGGGGCACACAGCGAACAGACCCAGTACTTC CASLGPGAHSEQTQYF
TRBJ2-7 TRBV27 medium-sized TRBD2 TGTGCCAGCAACCGGGCGGGAGGGCCGACCTACGAGCAGTACTTC CASNRAGGPTYEQYF
TRBJ2-7 TRBV7-8 many . TGTGCCAGCAGCCCCCTCGGGGTCCGAGAGTTCTACGAGCAGTACTTC CASSPLGVREFYEQYF
TRBJ2-3 TRBV7-9 many . TGTGCCAGCAGCGTGGGGGCAGATACGCAGTATTTT CASSVGADTQYF
TRBJ2-3 TRBV18 few . TGTGCCAGCTCACCCTTAGGACAGCCAACGGATACGCAGTATTTT CASSPLGQPTDTQYF
TRBJ2-5 TRBV29-1 many . TGCAGCGTAGGTTGGGGATTGGACCAAGAGACCCAGTACTTC CSVGWGLDQETQYF
TRBJ2-1 TRBV10-3 . TRBD2 TGTGCCATCGGGACTAGCGGGGTTGCCTCCTACAATGAGCAGTTCTTC CAIGTSGVASYNEQFF
TRBJ2-5 TRBV7-6 . TRBD2 TGTGCCAGCAGCTTAGGGACTAGCGGGAGTTACCAAGAGACCCAGTACTTC CASSLGTSGSYQETQYF
TRBJ2-5 TRBV5-6 medium-sized TRBD1 TGTGCCAGCAGCGTGGGACAGACCCAAGAGACCCAGTACTTC CASSVGQTQETQYF
TRBJ2-3 TRBV28 . . TGTGCCAGCAATCCACCGGCTAGCACAGATACGCAGTATTTT CASNPPASTDTQYF
TRBJ2-5 TRBV12-3/TRBV12-4 many . TGTGCCAGCAGTTTTCGGTCTCCCTGGGCAGAGACCCAGTACTTC CASSFRSPWAETQYF
TRBJ2-7 TRBV9 many TRBD1 TGTGCCAGCAGCACTGGACAGGGGGGATACGAGCAGTACTTC CASSTGQGGYEQYF
TRBJ2-7 TRBV6-5 many . TGTGCCAGCAGTTACGGGGCTTCCTACGAGCAGTACTTC CASSYGASYEQYF
TRBJ2-7 TRBV6-5 many TRBD2 TGTGCCACCTCGACTAGCGGATACGAGCAGTACTTC CATSTSGYEQYF
TRBJ1-2 TRBV29-1 many TRBD1 TGCAGCGTGGGACCGGGACAGAGCAACTATGGCTACACCTTC CSVGPGQSNYGYTF
TRBJ1-5 TRBV5-1 medium-sized . TGCGCCAGCAGCTTGGGAGTGTCAGGTAATCAGCCCCAGCATTTT CASSLGVSGNQPQHF
TRBJ2-7 TRBV19 many TRBD2 TGTGCCAGTAGTATGGGTCCCGGGACTAACTACGAGCAGTACTTC CASSMGPGTNYEQYF
TRBJ1-5 TRBV4-3 many TRBD1 TGCGCCAGCAGCCAATTGACAGGGAATCAGCCCCAGCATTTT CASSQLTGNQPQHF
TRBJ2-7 TRBV27 . . TGTGCCAGCAGTCTACAGGGTTCCCACGAGCAGTACTTC CASSLQGSHEQYF
TRBJ2-1 TRBV27 many . TGTGCCAGCAGTTTACACGGGGATGAGCAGTTCTTC CASSLHGDEQFF
TRBJ2-7 TRBV9 medium-sized TRBD2 TGTGCCAGCAGCGTAGGGACTAGCGGGACAGGCTACGAGCAGTACTTC CASSVGTSGTGYEQYF
TRBJ2-7 TRBV6-1 many TRBD1 TGTGCCAGCAGTGAAGCTCGGACAGGGTTCTACGAGCAGTACTTC CASSEARTGFYEQYF
TRBJ2-7 TRBV7-9 medium-sized . TGTGCCAGCAGCTTAGCTCGCCAGGGGGGTGACGAGCAGTACTTC CASSLARQGGDEQYF
TRBJ2-5 TRBV28 few . TGTGCCAGCAGTTTTAACAGAAGAGAGACCCAGTACTTC CASSFNRRETQYF
TRBJ1-5 TRBV12-3/TRBV12-4 medium-sized . TGTGCCAGCAGTCCATGGGCCTATAGCAATCAGCCCCAGCATTTT CASSPWAYSNQPQHF